A single sample gave rise to the 19 T cell receptor beta chains below, sequenced in a study of T cell clones after liver transplantation. Libraries were prepared by immunoSEQ multiplex PCR; TCRdb keeps only in-frame clonotypes and omits some of them. The data contain roughly 80,000 clones, over 80% of them singletons. The sequences come from CD4+ T cells from blood, collected 45 to 46 months after liver transplant. The receptor source for this set is a human patient who received a liver transplant. Part of the T cells may come from the graft donor.

The chain combines TRBV27 with TRBJ2-1; D remains ambiguous. The CDR3 is 16 residues long. Germline V CDR1 and CDR2: MNHEY, SMNVEV (reference sequence). The germline V and J ends were trimmed by 3 bases and 4 bases, with 16 bases remaining between them. CDR3 protein: CASSLGSQWPYNEQFF. The DNA of the CDR3 is TGTGCCAGCAGTTTGGGTAGTCAGTGGCCATACAATGAGCAGTTCTTC.

This clone showed up just a few times. The chain has TRBV7-9 and TRBJ1-2; 8 nucleotides match TRBD1. Losses at the gene ends were 3 bases for V and 9 bases for J; bases not matched to a gene: 6. Germline-derived CDR1 and CDR2 are SEHNR and FQNEAQ (reference sequence). The CDR3 extends over 13 amino acids. CDR3 sequence (DNA): TGTGCCAGCAGCTTCCAGGGGGCGCAAAGCTACACCTTC. Translating gives CASSFQGAQSYTF. Full variable domain (remainder filled in from reference TRBV7-9 and TRBJ1-2): DTGVSQNPRHKITKRGQNVTFRCDPISEHNRLYWYRQTLGQGPEFLTYFQNEAQLEKSRLLSDRFSAERPKGSFSTLEIQRTEQGDSAMYLCASSFQGAQSYTFGSGTRLTVV.

The rearrangement links TRBV5-1 to TRBJ1-4; the D is unclear. The CDR3 extends over 13 amino acids. Trimming stripped 5 bases from V and 0 bases from J, with 5 bases between. Per germline, CDR1 SGHRS and CDR2 YFSETQ. The CDR3 reads CASRLATNEKLFF. For the CDR3, the DNA is TGCGCCAGCAGGCTCGCAACTAATGAAAAACTGTTTTTT.

As regards this clone: In the same sample, other DNA sequences code for this CDR3. V is TRBV5-4 and J is TRBJ1-2; TRBD1 might be the D (5 bases). Germline V lookup: CDR1 SGHNT, CDR2 YYREEE (reference sequence). The CDR3 extends over 12 amino acids. Trimming took 4 bases from V and 4 from J, leaving 8 bases between them. CDR3 coding DNA: TGTGCCAGCAGCCGCGACAGCTATGGCTACACCTTC. Protein: CASSRDSYGYTF.

This rearrangement joins TRBV4-3 to TRBJ1-2; no reliable D call. CDR3 length: 15 amino acids. Germline V gene sequence: CDR1 LGHNA, CDR2 YSLEER. V lost 4 bases to trimming and J lost 2 bases, with 14 bases between them. The chain's CDR3 is CASSPRDSRNYGYTF. The CDR3 region has the DNA TGCGCCAGCAGCCCCCGCGATAGCCGGAACTATGGCTACACCTTC.

The chain recombines TRBV19 with TRBJ1-4; the D gene is possibly TRBD1 (5 bases). The ends were cut back, 1 base at V and 1 base at J, with 10 bases in the middle. The CDR3 sequence is 16 residues long. Germline CDR1 is LNHDA and CDR2 is SQIVND (reference sequence). The CDR3 spells CASSIGEGLTNEKLFF. Written as DNA, the CDR3 is TGTGCCAGTAGTATAGGAGAGGGACTAACTAATGAAAAACTGTTTTTT.

In this sample, this clone turned up a few times. The rearrangement joins TRBV14 to TRBJ2-5; 9 bases match TRBD2. V lost 4 bases to trimming and J lost 4 bases; unmatched junction nucleotides: 10. The germline V gene encodes CDR1 SGHDN and CDR2 FVKESK. The CDR3 contains 16 residues. The CDR3 region is CASSRRLAGLGETQYF. DNA for the CDR3: TGTGCCAGCAGCCGACGCCTAGCGGGACTAGGAGAGACCCAGTACTTC.

The count of this clone is one. The chain couples TRBV5-4 to TRBJ2-2; maybe TRBD2 (5 bases). V was cut by 0 bases and J by 6 bases, with 6 bases left in between. CDR1 is SGHNT, CDR2 YYREEE, per germline (reference sequence). This CDR3 spans 13 amino acids. CDR3 nucleotides: TGTGCCAGCAGCTTGGACGGGGCCGGGGAGCTGTTTTTT. Residues: CASSLDGAGELFF.

This chain uses TRBV4-1 with TRBJ2-1, with 7 positions matching TRBD1. From germline, CDR1 is MGHRA and CDR2 YSYEKL. J lost 9 bases, V lost 2 bases, and 10 bases had no gene match. There are 15 residues in the CDR3. The CDR3 bases are TGCGCCAGCAGCCAAACAGGGGTAGTGGTGGGTGAGCAGTTCTTC. Amino acids: CASSQTGVVVGEQFF.

The gene calls are TRBV7-9 and TRBJ1-5, with a weak D call TRBD1 (5 bases). The V and J ends lost 5 bases and 3 bases respectively, with 8 bases between them. The CDR3 length is 13 residues. Germline lookup yields CDR1 SEHNR and CDR2 FQNEAQ (reference sequence). CDR3 nucleotide sequence: TGTGCCAGCAGCCCGACAGACAATCAGCCCCAGCATTTT. Translated: CASSPTDNQPQHF.

This chain joins TRBV29-1 and TRBJ2-1; TRBD2 aligns across 13 bases. Germline loops: CDR1 SQVTM, CDR2 ANQGSEA. The CDR3 is 14 residues long. The ends lost 7 bases at V and 6 bases at J; junction bases unmatched: 6. In nucleotides, the CDR3 is TGCAGCGGTCGGACTAGCGGGAGAGGCAATGAGCAGTTCTTC. Encoded protein: CSGRTSGRGNEQFF.

The gene calls are TRBV6-5 and TRBJ2-2; TRBD2 might be the D (6 bases). Germline V gives CDR1 MNHEY, CDR2 SVGAGI. This CDR3 region has 11 residues. Trimming stripped 8 bases from V and 8 bases from J, with 9 bases between. The CDR3 sequence is CASRREGELFF. In DNA form, the CDR3 reads TGTGCCAGCCGGAGGGAGGGGGAGCTGTTTTTT.

This chain links TRBV5-1 with TRBJ1-4; D not resolved. There are 14 residues in the CDR3. V lost 0 bases and J 8 bases, leaving 11 bases between the germline ends. The V gene's germline CDR1 is SGHRS and CDR2 YFSETQ. DNA of the CDR3: TGCGCCAGCAGCTTGGGAAGGGCTGGGGAAAAACTGTTTTTT. Protein: CASSLGRAGEKLFF.

The chain employs TRBV5-6 and TRBJ1-2; D unresolved. CDR3 length: 13 amino acids. Germline CDR1 and CDR2: SGHDT and YYEEEE. The germline V and J ends were trimmed by 1 base and 4 bases, with 8 bases remaining between them. Here the CDR3 reads CASSLPGIYGYTF. In DNA form, the CDR3 reads TGTGCCAGCAGCTTGCCCGGGATCTATGGCTACACCTTC. The variable domain in full, completed from reference TRBV5-6 and TRBJ1-2, reads DAGVTQSPTHLIKTRGQQVTLRCSPKSGHDTVSWYQQALGQGPQFIFQYYEEEERQRGNFPDRFSGHQFPNYSSELNVNALLLGDSALYLCASSLPGIYGYTFGSGTRLTVV.

V usage is TRBV18 and J usage is TRBJ1-2; tentatively, D is TRBD1 (5 bases). Looked up from germline, CDR1 is KGHSH and CDR2 is LQKENI. The CDR3 is 13 amino acids. Trimming left V 0 bases short and J 3 bases short, with 5 bases between. CDR3 in amino acids: CASSPPGHYGYTF. In DNA, the CDR3 is TGTGCCAGCTCACCACCGGGGCACTATGGCTACACCTTC. The complete variable domain, with remaining parts taken from reference TRBV18 and TRBJ1-2, reads NAGVMQNPRHLVRRRGQEARLRCSPMKGHSHVYWYRQLPEEGLKFMVYLQKENIIDESGMPKERFSAEFPKEGPSILRIQQVVRGDSAAYFCASSPPGHYGYTFGSGTRLTVV.

V and J are TRBV7-9 and TRBJ2-3; 11 bases line up with TRBD1. From germline, CDR1 is SEHNR and CDR2 FQNEAQ (reference sequence). V dropped 5 bases and J dropped 6; count of bases not matched to a gene: 10. The CDR3 sequence is 16 residues long. CDR3 residues: CASSPQGTGGFDTQYF. The CDR3 bases are TGTGCCAGCAGCCCACAGGGGACAGGGGGGTTCGATACGCAGTATTTT.

The rearrangement links TRBV4-3 to TRBJ2-2; D is ambiguous. The length of the CDR3 is 14 residues. Germline CDR1 LGHNA, CDR2 YSLEER. V dropped 1 base and J dropped 6 bases, with 9 bases sitting between them. In DNA form, the CDR3 reads TGCGCCAGCAGCCAAGTGTTACCGGCCGGGGAGCTGTTTTTT. Translation gives CASSQVLPAGELFF.

The rearrangement links TRBV18 to TRBJ1-5; D is perhaps TRBD1 (5 bases). Deletions cut 4 bases from V and 2 bases from J, with 15 bases between. The V gene's germline CDR1 is KGHSH and CDR2 LQKENI. The CDR3 spans 16 residues. Here the CDR3 reads CASSQGRNLGNQPQHF. In nucleotides, the CDR3 is TGTGCCAGCTCACAGGGGAGGAACTTGGGCAATCAGCCCCAGCATTTT.

Remarks on this clone: The junction departs from germline at one end; a sequencing error may be responsible. The chain has TRBV2 and TRBJ1-2; 7 bases align to TRBD1. The CDR3 is 14 residues long. CDR1 and CDR2 (germline): SNHLY, FYNNEI. CDR3 sequence (DNA): TGTGCCACCAGTGCCCGACAGGGAAGCTATGGCTACACCTTC. This encodes CATSARQGSYGYTF.